The 4 T cell receptor beta chains in this list originate from one sample, sequenced in a study of T cell changes during pregnancy in multiple sclerosis. The table came from immunoSEQ multiplex PCR; TCRdb's copy has only in-frame clones and leaves some out. The table records about 68,000 clones, about 90% of them present only once. The source material was peripheral blood, sampled in the second trimester of pregnancy. The receptors derive from a female donor in good health, enrolled as a control in a pregnancy study.

The chain uses TRBV21-1 and TRBJ2-1; the listed D gene, TRBD1, was not tested against the DNA. TRBV21-1 is termed a pseudogene. CDR3 size: 11 residues. The CDR3 sequence is CASLHRYEQFF. CDR3 sequence (DNA): TGTGCCAGCCTCCACAGGTATGAGCAGTTCTTC.

V and J are TRBV9 and TRBJ2-1; the D is unclear. CDR3 length: 14 amino acids. Germline lookup yields CDR1 SGDLS and CDR2 YYNGEE. Trimming removed 0 bases at V and 6 bases at J, with 10 bases between. CDR3 in DNA: TGTGCCAGCAGCGTAGCTAAGGCTAGCAATGAGCAGTTCTTC. Its protein is CASSVAKASNEQFF.

The chain joins TRBV4-2 to TRBJ1-3; 10 bases line up with TRBD1. V was pared by 5 bases and J by 4 bases, with 8 bases of the junction left unmatched. Germline assignment: CDR1 LGHNA and CDR2 YNFKEQ. The CDR3 sequence is 16 residues long. CDR3 in amino acids: CASSKGDRGGGNTIYF. Here the CDR3 DNA reads TGTGCCAGCAGCAAGGGGGACAGGGGAGGCGGAAACACCATATATTTT.

The rearrangement joins TRBV6-5 to TRBJ1-4; TRBD1 agrees at 9 bases. Germline V lookup: CDR1 MNHEY, CDR2 SVGAGI. J lost 7 bases, V lost 1 base, and 1 base had no gene match. This CDR3 comprises 14 residues. The CDR3 DNA reads TGTGCCAGCAGTTACTTGGACAGGGGTGAAAAACTGTTTTTT. Translation: CASSYLDRGEKLFF.